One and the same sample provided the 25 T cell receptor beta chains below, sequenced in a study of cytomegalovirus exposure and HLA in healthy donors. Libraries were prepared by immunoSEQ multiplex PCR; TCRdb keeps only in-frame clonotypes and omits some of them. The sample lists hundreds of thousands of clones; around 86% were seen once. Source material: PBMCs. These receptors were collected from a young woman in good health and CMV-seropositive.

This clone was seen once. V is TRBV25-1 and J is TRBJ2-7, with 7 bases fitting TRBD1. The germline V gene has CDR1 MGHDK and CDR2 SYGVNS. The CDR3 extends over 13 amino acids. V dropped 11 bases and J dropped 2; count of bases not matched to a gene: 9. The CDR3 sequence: CACTGEAAYEQYF. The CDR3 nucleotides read TGTGCCTGCACAGGGGAAGCAGCCTACGAGCAGTACTTC.

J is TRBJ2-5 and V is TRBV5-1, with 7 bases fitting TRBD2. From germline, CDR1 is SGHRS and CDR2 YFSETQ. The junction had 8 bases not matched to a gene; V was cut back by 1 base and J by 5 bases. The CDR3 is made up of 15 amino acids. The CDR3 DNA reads TGCGCCAGCAGCTTGATGGGGGGGAGAAGCGAGACCCAGTACTTC. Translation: CASSLMGGRSETQYF.

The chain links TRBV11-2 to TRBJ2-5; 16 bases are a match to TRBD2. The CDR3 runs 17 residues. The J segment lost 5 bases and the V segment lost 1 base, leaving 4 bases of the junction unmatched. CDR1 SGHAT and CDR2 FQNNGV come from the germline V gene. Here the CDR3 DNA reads TGTGCCAGCAGCTTAGGGGGGACTAGCGGGAGGGAGGAGACCCAGTACTTC. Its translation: CASSLGGTSGREETQYF. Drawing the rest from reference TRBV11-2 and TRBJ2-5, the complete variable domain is EAGVAQSPRYKIIEKRQSVAFWCNPISGHATLYWYQQILGQGPKLLIQFQNNGVVDDSQLPKDRFSAERLKGVDSTLKIQPAKLEDSAVYLCASSLGGTSGREETQYFGPGTRLLVL.

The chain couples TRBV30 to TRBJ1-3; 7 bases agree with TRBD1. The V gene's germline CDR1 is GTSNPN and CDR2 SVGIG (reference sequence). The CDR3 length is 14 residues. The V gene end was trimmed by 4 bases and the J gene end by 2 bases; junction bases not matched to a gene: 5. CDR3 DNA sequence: TGTGCCTGGATAACGACAGGGACTGGAAACACCATATATTTT. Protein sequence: CAWITTGTGNTIYF. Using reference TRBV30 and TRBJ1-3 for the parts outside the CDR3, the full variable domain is SQTIHQWPATLVQPVGSPLSLECTVEGTSNPNLYWYRQAAGRGLQLLFYSVGIGQISSEVPQNLSASRPQDRQFILSSKKLLLSDSGFYLCAWITTGTGNTIYFGEGSWLTVV.

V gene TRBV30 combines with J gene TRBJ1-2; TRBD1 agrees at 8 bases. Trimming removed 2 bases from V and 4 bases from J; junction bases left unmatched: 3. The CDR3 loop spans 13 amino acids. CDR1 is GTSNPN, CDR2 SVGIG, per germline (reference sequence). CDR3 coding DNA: TGTGCCTGGAGTCGGGACAGGCCCTATGGCTACACCTTC. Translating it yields CAWSRDRPYGYTF.

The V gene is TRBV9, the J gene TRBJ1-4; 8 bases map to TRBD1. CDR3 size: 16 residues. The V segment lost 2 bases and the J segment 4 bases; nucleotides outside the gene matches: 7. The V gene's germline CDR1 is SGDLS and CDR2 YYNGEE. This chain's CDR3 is CASSVLPGQGNEKLFF. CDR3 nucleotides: TGTGCCAGCAGCGTCCTACCCGGACAGGGTAATGAAAAACTGTTTTTT.

The CDR3 reads CASSSDREAGQPQHF. The CDR3 region has the DNA TGTGCCAGCAGCTCCGACAGGGAGGCAGGCCAGCCCCAGCATTTT. The chain couples TRBV6-5 to TRBJ1-5; 7 bases align to TRBD1. The germline V gene encodes CDR1 MNHEY and CDR2 SVGAGI. J lost 7 bases, V lost 6 bases, and 12 bases had no gene match. CDR3 length equals 15 residues.

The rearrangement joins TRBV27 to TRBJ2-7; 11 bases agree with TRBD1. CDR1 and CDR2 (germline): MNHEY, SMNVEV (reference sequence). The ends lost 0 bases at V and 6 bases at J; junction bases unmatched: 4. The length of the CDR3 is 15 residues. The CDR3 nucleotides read TGTGCCAGCAGTTTATCGTTTGGGACAGGGGGCGAGCAGTACTTC. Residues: CASSLSFGTGGEQYF.

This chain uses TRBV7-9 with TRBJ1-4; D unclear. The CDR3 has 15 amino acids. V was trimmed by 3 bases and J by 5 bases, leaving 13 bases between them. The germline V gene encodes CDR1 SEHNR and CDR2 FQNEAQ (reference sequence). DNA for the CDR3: TGTGCCAGCAGCTTTGTGGCAGCGATAAATGAAAAACTGTTTTTT. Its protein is CASSFVAAINEKLFF.

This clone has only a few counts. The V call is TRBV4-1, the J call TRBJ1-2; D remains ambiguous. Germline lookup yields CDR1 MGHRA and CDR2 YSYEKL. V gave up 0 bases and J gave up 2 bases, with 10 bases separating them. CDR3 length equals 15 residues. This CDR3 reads CASSQEEDENYGYTF. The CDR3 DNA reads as TGCGCCAGCAGCCAAGAGGAGGACGAGAACTATGGCTACACCTTC.

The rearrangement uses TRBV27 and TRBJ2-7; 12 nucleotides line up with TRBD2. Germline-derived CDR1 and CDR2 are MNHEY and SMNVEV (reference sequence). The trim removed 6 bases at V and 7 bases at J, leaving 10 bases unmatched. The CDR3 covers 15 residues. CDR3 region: CASRQLAGGFGEQYF. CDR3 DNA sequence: TGTGCCAGCAGGCAACTAGCGGGGGGATTCGGGGAGCAGTACTTC.

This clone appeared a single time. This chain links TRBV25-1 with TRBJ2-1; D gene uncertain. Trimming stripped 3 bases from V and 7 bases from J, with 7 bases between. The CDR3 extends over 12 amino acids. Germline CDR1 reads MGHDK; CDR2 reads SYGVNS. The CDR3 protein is CASSDPGNEQFF. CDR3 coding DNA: TGTGCCAGCAGTGACCCGGGTAATGAGCAGTTCTTC.

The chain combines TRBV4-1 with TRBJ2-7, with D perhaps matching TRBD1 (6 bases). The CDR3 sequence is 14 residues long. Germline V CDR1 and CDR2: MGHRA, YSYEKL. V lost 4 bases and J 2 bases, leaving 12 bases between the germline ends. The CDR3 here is CASSPDGDTYEQYF. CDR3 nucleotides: TGCGCCAGCAGCCCCGACGGGGACACCTACGAGCAGTACTTC.

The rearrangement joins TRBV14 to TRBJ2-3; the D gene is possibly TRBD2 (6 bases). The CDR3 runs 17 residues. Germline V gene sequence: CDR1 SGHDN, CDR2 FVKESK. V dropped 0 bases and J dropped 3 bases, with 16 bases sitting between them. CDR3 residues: CASSQDPGVNPTDTQYF. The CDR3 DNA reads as TGTGCCAGCAGCCAAGATCCGGGGGTGAACCCAACAGATACGCAGTATTTT. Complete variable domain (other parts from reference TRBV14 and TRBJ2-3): EAGVTQFPSHSVIEKGQTVTLRCDPISGHDNLYWYRRVMGKEIKFLLHFVKESKQDESGMPNNRFLAERTGGTYSTLKVQPAELEDSGVYFCASSQDPGVNPTDTQYFGPGTRLTVL.

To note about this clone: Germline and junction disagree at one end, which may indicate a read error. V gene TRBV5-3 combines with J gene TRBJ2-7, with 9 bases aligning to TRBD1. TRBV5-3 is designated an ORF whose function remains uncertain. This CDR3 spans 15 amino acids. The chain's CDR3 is CARSLDRGFSYEQYF. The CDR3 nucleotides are TGTGCCAGAAGTTTGGACAGGGGATTCTCCTACGAGCAGTACTTC.

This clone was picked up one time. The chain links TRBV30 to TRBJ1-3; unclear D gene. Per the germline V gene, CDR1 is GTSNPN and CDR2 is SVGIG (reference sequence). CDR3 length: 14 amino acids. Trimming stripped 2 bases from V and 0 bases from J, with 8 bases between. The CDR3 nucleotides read TGTGCCTGGAGTCTGTCTATCTCTGGAAACACCATATATTTT. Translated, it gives CAWSLSISGNTIYF.

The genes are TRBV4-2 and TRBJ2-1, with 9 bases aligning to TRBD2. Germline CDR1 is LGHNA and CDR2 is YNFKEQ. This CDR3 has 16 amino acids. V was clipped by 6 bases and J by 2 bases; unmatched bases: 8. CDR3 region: CASSSSGRRTYNEQFF. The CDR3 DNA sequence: TGTGCCAGCAGTAGTAGCGGGAGACGGACCTACAATGAGCAGTTCTTC.

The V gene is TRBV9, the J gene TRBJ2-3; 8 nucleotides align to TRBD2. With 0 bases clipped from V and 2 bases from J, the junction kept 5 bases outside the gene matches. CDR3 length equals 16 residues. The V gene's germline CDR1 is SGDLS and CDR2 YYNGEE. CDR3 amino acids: CASSVGTSGYTDTQYF. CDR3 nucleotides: TGTGCCAGCAGCGTAGGCACTAGCGGATACACAGATACGCAGTATTTT.

CDR3 nucleotide sequence: TGTGCCAGCAGCTTAGGTGGGACTAGCGGGGAGCAGTACTTC. This translates into CASSLGGTSGEQYF. This chain links TRBV7-9 with TRBJ2-7; the match to TRBD2 covers 12 bases. The CDR3 extends over 14 amino acids. Germline V gene data show CDR1 as SEHNR and CDR2 as FQNEAQ (reference sequence). The ends lost 1 base at V and 7 bases at J; junction bases unmatched: 2.

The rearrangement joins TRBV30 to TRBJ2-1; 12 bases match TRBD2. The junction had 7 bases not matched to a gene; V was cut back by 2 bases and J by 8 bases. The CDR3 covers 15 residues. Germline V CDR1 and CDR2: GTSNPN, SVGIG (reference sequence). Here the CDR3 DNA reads TGTGCCTGGAGTTTGGCTAGCGGGAGGGAGGATGAGCAGTTCTTC. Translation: CAWSLASGREDEQFF.

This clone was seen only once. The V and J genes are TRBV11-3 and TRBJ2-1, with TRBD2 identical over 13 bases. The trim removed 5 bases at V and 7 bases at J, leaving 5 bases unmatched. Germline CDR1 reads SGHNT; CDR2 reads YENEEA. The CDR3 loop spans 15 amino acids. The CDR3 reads CASSPGTSGMNEQFF. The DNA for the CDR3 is TGTGCCAGCAGCCCCGGGACTAGCGGGATGAATGAGCAGTTCTTC. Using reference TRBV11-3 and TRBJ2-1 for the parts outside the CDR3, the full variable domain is EAGVVQSPRYKIIEKKQPVAFWCNPISGHNTLYWYLQNLGQGPELLIRYENEEAVDDSQLPKDRFSAERLKGVDSTLKIQPAELGDSAVYLCASSPGTSGMNEQFFGPGTRLTVL.

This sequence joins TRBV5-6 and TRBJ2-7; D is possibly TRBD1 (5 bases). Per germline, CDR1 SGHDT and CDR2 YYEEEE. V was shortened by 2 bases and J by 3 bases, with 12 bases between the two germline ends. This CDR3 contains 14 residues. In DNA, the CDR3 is TGTGCCAGCAGCTTAGGGGCAGGGAACTACGAGCAGTACTTC. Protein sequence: CASSLGAGNYEQYF.

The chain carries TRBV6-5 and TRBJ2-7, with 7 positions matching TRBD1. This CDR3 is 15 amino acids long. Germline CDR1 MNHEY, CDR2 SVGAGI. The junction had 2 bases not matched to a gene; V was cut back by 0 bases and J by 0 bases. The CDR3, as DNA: TGTGCCAGCAGTTACTCCGGGGACAGCTCCTACGAGCAGTACTTC. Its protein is CASSYSGDSSYEQYF.

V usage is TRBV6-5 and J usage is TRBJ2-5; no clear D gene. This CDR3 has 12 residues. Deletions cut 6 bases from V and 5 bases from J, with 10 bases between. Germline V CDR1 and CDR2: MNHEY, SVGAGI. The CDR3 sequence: CASSRMVETQYF. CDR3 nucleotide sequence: TGTGCCAGCAGCAGGATGGTGGAGACCCAGTACTTC.

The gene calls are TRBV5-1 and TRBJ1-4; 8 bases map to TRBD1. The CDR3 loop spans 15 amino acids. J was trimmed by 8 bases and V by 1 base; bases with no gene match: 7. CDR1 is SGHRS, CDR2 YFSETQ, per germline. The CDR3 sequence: CASSLSGGAGEKLFF. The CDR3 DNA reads TGCGCCAGCAGCTTGTCAGGGGGCGCTGGCGAAAAACTGTTTTTT.